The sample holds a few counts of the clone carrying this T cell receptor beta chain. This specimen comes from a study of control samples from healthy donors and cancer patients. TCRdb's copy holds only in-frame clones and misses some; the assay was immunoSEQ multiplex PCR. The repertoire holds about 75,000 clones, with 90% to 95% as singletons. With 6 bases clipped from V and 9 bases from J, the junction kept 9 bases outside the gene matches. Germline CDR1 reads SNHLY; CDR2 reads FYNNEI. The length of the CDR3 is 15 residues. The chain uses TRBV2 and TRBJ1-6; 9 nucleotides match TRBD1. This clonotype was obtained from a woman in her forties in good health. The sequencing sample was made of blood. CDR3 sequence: CASSGSRDRASPLHF. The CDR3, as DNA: TGTGCCAGCAGCGGGTCAAGGGACAGGGCTTCACCCCTCCACTTT.